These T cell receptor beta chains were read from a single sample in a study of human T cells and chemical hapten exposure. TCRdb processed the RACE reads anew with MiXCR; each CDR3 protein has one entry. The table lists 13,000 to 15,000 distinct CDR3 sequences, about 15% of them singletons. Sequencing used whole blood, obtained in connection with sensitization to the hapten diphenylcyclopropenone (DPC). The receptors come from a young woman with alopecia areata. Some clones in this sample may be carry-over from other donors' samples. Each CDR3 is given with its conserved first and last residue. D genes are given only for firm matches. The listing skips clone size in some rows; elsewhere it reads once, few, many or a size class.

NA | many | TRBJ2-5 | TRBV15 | TGTGCCACCAGCAGAGAATTAATCGAGACCCAGTACTTC | CATSRELIETQYF
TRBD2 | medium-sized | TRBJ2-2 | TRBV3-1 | TGTGCCAGCAGCTACGGGAGGGTGAACACCGGGGAGCTGTTTTTT | CASSYGRVNTGELFF
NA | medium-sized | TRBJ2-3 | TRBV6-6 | TGTGCCAGCAGTTATGGGGAATATGATACGCAGTATTTT | CASSYGEYDTQYF
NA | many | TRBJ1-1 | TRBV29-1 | TGCAGCGTTGCAGCGACAATGAACACTGAAGCTTTCTTT | CSVAATMNTEAFF
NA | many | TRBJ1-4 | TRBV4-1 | TGCGCCAGCAGCCAAGAAAGGGGCAAGGGCGGGGGTGAAAAACTGTTTTTT | CASSQERGKGGGEKLFF
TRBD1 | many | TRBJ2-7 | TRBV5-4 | TGTGCCAGCAGCTTCAACAGGGGCTACGAGCAGTACTTC | CASSFNRGYEQYF
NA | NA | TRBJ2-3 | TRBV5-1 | TGCGCCAGCAGCGAGGGGTTTGGCACAGATACGCAGTATTTT | CASSEGFGTDTQYF
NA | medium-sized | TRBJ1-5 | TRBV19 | TGTGCCAGTAGTATAGTCCGACAGCTAAATCAGCCCCAGCATTTT | CASSIVRQLNQPQHF
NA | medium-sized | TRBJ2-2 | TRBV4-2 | TGTGCCAGCAGCCAAGAAGCGGCGGCCGGGGAGCTGTTTTTT | CASSQEAAAGELFF
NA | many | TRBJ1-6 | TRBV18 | TGTGCCAGCTCACCCCGGGGTGGTTATAATTCACCCCTCCACTTT | CASSPRGGYNSPLHF
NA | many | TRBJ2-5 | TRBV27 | TGTGCCAGCAGCACCACCCAAGAGACCCAGTACTTC | CASSTTQETQYF
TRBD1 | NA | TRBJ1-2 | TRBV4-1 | TGCGCCAGCAGCCAAGAAAGCCGGACAGGCGACGGCTACACCTTC | CASSQESRTGDGYTF
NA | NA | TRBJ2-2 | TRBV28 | TGTGCCAGCAGACCGACGGCTGCGAACACCGGGGAGCTGTTTTTT | CASRPTAANTGELFF
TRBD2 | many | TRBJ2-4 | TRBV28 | TGTGCCAGTAGAGCGGGAGGGGCCAAAAACATTCAGTACTTC | CASRAGGAKNIQYF
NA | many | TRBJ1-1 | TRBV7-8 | TGTGCCAGCAGCTTAGTTGCCGGTCGCCACCTGGGGACTTCGAACACTGAAGCTTTCTTT | CASSLVAGRHLGTSNTEAFF
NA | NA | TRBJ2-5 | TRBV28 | TGTGCCAGCAGTTTCGTCGAGACCCAGTACTTC | CASSFVETQYF
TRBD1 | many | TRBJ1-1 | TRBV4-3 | TGCGCCAGCAGCCAAAGCTTACCACACACAGGGGACGCTCCCCCAGCTGAAGCTTTCTTT | CASSQSLPHTGDAPPAEAFF
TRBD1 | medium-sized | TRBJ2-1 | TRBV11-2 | TGTGCCAGCAGTAAACAGGGGGCGTTCTACAATGAGCAGTTCTTC | CASSKQGAFYNEQFF
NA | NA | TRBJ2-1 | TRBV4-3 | TGCGCCAGCAGCCCAGGCGTACTAGCCTTTTCGATCAATGAGCAGTTCTTC | CASSPGVLAFSINEQFF
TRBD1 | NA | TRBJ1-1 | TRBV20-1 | TGCAGTGCTAGAGGAACCCCGGGACAGATGAACACTGAAGCTTTCTTT | CSARGTPGQMNTEAFF
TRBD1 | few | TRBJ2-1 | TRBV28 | TGTGCCAGCAGTTTGGGGGACAGTAAATCGTACTCCTACAATGAGCAGTTCTTC | CASSLGDSKSYSYNEQFF
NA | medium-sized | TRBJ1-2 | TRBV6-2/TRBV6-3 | TGTGCCAGCAGCCTATTGGGACGTGGCTACACCTTC | CASSLLGRGYTF
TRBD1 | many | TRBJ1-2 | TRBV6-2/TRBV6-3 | TGTGCCAGCACCGTCGGACAGGGTGCTGGCTACACCTTC | CASTVGQGAGYTF
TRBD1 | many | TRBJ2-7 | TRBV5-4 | TGTGCCAGCAGCTTGGGGGGACAGTACTACGAGCAGTACTTC | CASSLGGQYYEQYF
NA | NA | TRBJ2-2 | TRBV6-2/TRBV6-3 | TGTGCCAGCATGACCGGGACACCCACCGGGGAGCTGTTTTTT | CASMTGTPTGELFF
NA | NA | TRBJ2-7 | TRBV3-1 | TGTGCCAGCAGCCAAGATCCTCAGGGCTCCTACGAGCAGTACTTC | CASSQDPQGSYEQYF
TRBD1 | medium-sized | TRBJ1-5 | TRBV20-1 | TGCAGTGCTAGAGAGATTAGGACAGGGGTTAGCAATCAGCCCCAGCATTTT | CSAREIRTGVSNQPQHF
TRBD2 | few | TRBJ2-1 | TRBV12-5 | TGTGCTAGTGGTTCCTCTGTAGCGGGAGTCTCCAATGAGCAGTTCTTC | CASGSSVAGVSNEQFF
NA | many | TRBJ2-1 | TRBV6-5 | TGTGCCAGCAGTCCCATACTAGGTTCGACTATTAATGAGCAGTTCTTC | CASSPILGSTINEQFF
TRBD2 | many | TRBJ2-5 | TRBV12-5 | TGTGCTAGTGGTTTGGGGACTAGCGGTGACGAGACCCAGTACTTC | CASGLGTSGDETQYF
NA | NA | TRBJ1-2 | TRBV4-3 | TGCGCCAGCAGCCAAAACCCAGGGTTGACGGAATCATTC | CASSQNPGLTESF
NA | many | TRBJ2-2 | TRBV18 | TGTGCCAGCTCACCTGGACAGACGAACACCGGGGAGCTGTTTTTT | CASSPGQTNTGELFF
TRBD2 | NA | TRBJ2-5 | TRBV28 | TGTGCCTACTCCCAGCGGGAGGACCCCAAGACCCAGTACTTC | CAYSQREDPKTQYF